This T cell receptor beta chain was obtained from a study of Graves' ophthalmopathy and Graves' hyperthyroidism. General study results and limits: Detected in blood as well were most expanded thyroid clonotypes with frequency above 0.001.

This clonotype was counted many times. Its cognate antigen is unknown. Ages of hyperthyroidism patients ran from 18 to 65, and their diagnoses were new, under 2 months' duration. If patients had other autoimmune diseases, uncontrolled infections, pregnancy or lactation, they were excluded. Each diagnosis was determined on the basis of clinical symptoms, serum thyroxine, TRAb, thyroid ultrasound and orbital computed tomography. Looked up from germline, CDR1 is SEHNR and CDR2 is FQNEAQ (reference sequence). The CDR3 covers 10 residues. V shed 8 bases and J 9 bases; nucleotides not matched to a gene: 4. Amplification targeted the TCR beta CDR3 regions, with RNA transcripts as the source material. First-round RT-PCR with HTBI primers preceded a second-round multiplex PCR. TCRdb passed the multiplex PCR reads through MiXCR, listing each CDR3 protein once. This table holds roughly 1.1 million distinct CDR3 sequences, about 36% found once.

This TCR was recovered from an adult man with Graves' hyperthyroidism. Sequences were obtained from peripheral blood or thyroid tissue (not recorded which). The rearrangement links TRBV7-9 to TRBJ2-7, with 7 bases fitting TRBD1. The CDR3 region has the DNA TGTGCCAGCGGAACAGGGGTGCAGTACTTC. Translating it yields CASGTGVQYF.